This T cell receptor beta chain is from a study of blood T cells in healthy people across ages. The V and J ends lost 0 bases and 6 bases respectively, with 18 bases between them. The germline V gene encodes CDR1 DFQATT and CDR2 SNEGSKA (reference sequence). The CDR3 is 15 residues long. A second about 6 to 12 cycle PCR used barcoded and J-beta primers. MiXCR, run by TCRdb on the 5' RACE reads, gives a single entry per CDR3 protein. The sample shows 800,000 to 1,000,000 distinct CDR3 sequences, about 48% of them seen only once. Donation came from healthy Caucasian individuals in Russia who were aged about 6 to 90. Peripheral blood samples of 9 to 10 milliliters were drawn from each donor.

Sequencing was done on a sample of blood. The chain couples TRBV20-1 to TRBJ2-7; D uncertain. The TCR was taken from a man under 40 in good health. This CDR3 reads CSARDQDIGRAEQYF. DNA of the CDR3: TGCAGTGCTAGAGATCAAGACATTGGTCGGGCCGAGCAGTACTTC.